Below, one TCR beta chain is given with its context. In this sample, this clone turned up once. This receptor's antigen is unknown. No quality values exist for individual bases; no much larger clone is one base distant. The CDR3 contains 17 residues, cysteine and phenylalanine counted. The kept DNA is CDR3 alone, 51 bases in frame from the first base. CDR1 ENHRY and CDR2 SYGVKD were looked up in the germline V gene. Germline trimming amounts to 6 bases on V and 1 base on J, with 11 as the count of junction bases outside the gene matches. The CDR3 regions of human TCRbeta chains were analyzed by immunosequencing. In the original analysis: Repertoire TCRs were checked for matches against a reference library of SARS-CoV-2-specific TCRs that had been generated using the MIRA antigen-specificity platform. Breadth was defined as the fraction of unique TCRs that were SARS-CoV-2-associated, and depth was defined as the fraction of total T cells that were SARS-CoV-2-associated. Each spike-specific TCR was assigned to its reactive spike region and to a CD4 or CD8 class using the MIRA data. Log10-transformed breadth and depth values were compared by one-way ANOVA with Sidak's multiple comparisons tests. TCRdb took over this immuneACCESS table, retaining in-frame rearrangements with V and J assigned. Such tables are incomplete; in checked studies, under half of the missing clones stem from an unresolved V gene, and the remainder is unexplained. D and trimming come from the DNA, and the V and J calls and clone size come from that table. The sample table records around 130,000 clones; about nine tenths of these occur just once. The ten largest clones capture 4% to 5% of the sample.

The data originate from a study of T cell responses to AZD1222 COVID-19 vaccine (dated by TCRdb to about 2021). General notes on the study: TCR sequencing covered 233 trial participants: 200 to 220 given two doses of AZD1222 and 26 given two doses of MenACWY control vaccine. Enrollment into the trials was organized by age into subgroups of 18-55, 56-69 and 70-plus years, and those subgroups contained about 160, 30 and 59 TCR-sequenced participants, respectively. Paper-wide results and their limitations: Participants were mostly white British, with more females than males. The authors suggested clonal diversity may have been underestimated. After two AZD1222 doses, both the breadth and the depth of spike-specific TCRs were significantly higher than at day 0 and than in MenACWY recipients. CD4 TCRs associated with the vaccine covered the entire spike protein, and the dominant responses were in regions 160-218 and 743-854. Conclusions about previously exposed vaccinees are limited, since just five or six AZD1222 recipients were seropositive for SARS-CoV-2 at baseline. Epitopes outside the regions mutated in the B.1.351 and B.1.1.7 variants were reportedly recognized by nearly half of the unique spike-specific TCRs. In the small 56-69-year group, the increase in depth fell short of significance, most likely because of low power. Because no day 14 peak-response samples were available, repertoires were characterized only after the peak T cell response.

In the paper's terms, the time point label means: about 28 days (+/-7) after the second vaccine dose. The sample's treatment or condition, from its label and the paper: meningococcal conjugate vaccine given as trial control. Vaccinee samples came from UK trials COV001 and COV002, including a single-blind randomized controlled phase 2/3 trial of AZD1222 (ChAdOx1 nCoV-19) in healthy adults. For TCRbeta chain sequencing, PBMC samples from trial participants were taken at day 0 and at day 28 after the second dose. The sequence is built from TRBV10-3 and TRBJ1-5; TRBD1 lines up with 8 middle nucleotides. The clonotype originates from an adult who received the MenACWY meningococcal vaccine as a control. The material sequenced was peripheral blood, taken 28 days after the second dose of the MenACWY control vaccine. The CDR3 sequence is CAISYLRGRRSNQPQHF. The sequenced DNA: TGTGCCATCAGCTACCTCAGGGGGCGCCGGAGCAATCAGCCCCAGCATTTT.